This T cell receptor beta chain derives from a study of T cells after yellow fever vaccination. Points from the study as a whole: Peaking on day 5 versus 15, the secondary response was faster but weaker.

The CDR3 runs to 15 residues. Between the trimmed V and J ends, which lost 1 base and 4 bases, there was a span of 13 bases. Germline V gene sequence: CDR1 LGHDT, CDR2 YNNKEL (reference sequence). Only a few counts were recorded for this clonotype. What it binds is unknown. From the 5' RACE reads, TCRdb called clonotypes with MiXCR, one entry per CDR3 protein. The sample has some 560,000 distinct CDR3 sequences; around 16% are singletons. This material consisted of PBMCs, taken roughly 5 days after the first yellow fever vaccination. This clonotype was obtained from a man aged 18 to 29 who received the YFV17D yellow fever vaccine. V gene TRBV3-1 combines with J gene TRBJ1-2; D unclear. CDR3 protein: CASSQGLTAAYGYTF. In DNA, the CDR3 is TGTGCCAGCAGCCAAGGGCTCACGGCCGCCTATGGCTACACCTTC.